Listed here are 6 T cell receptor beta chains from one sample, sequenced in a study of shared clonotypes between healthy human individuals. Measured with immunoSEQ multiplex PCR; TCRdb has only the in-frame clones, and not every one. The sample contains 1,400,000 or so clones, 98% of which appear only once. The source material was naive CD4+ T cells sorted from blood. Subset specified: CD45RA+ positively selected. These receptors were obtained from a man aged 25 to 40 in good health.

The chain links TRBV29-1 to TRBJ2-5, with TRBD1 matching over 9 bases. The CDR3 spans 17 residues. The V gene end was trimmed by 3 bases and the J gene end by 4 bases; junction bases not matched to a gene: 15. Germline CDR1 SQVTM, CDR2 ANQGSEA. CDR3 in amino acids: CSVEDSLGTGQGETQYF. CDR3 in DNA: TGCAGCGTTGAGGACTCTTTAGGGACAGGGCAAGGAGAGACCCAGTACTTC.

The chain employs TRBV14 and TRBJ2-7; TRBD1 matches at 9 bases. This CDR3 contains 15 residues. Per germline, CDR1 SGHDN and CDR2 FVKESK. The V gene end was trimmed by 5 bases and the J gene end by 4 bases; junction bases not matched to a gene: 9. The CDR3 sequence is CASSARQGVYYEQYF. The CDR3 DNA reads TGTGCCAGCAGCGCCCGACAGGGGGTCTATTACGAGCAGTACTTC.

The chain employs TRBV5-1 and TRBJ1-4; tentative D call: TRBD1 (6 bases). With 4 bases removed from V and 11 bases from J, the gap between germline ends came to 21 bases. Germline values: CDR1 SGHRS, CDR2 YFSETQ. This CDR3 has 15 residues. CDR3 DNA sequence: TGCGCCAGCAGCCTTAACTCAGGGGAGGCGGGTAAACTGTTTTTT. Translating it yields CASSLNSGEAGKLFF.

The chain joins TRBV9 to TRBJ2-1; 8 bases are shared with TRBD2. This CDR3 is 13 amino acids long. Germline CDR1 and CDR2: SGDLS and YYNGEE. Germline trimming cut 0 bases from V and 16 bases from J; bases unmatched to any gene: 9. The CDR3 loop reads CASSVEPGLVCFF. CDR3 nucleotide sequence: TGTGCCAGCAGCGTAGAACCGGGACTAGTCTGCTTCTTC.

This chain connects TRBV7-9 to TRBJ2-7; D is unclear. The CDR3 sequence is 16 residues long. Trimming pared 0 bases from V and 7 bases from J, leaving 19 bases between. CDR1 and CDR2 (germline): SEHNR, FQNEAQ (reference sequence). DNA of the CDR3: TGTGCCAGCAGCTTAGCTTTCGGGTCTCTTCAGTGGGAGCAGTACTTC. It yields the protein CASSLAFGSLQWEQYF.

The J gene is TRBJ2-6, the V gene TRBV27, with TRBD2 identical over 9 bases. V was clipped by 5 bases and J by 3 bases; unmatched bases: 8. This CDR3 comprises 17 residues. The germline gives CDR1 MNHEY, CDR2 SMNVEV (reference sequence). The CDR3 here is CASSARVAGVGANVLTF. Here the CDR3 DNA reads TGTGCCAGCAGTGCCAGAGTAGCGGGAGTTGGGGCCAACGTCCTGACTTTC.